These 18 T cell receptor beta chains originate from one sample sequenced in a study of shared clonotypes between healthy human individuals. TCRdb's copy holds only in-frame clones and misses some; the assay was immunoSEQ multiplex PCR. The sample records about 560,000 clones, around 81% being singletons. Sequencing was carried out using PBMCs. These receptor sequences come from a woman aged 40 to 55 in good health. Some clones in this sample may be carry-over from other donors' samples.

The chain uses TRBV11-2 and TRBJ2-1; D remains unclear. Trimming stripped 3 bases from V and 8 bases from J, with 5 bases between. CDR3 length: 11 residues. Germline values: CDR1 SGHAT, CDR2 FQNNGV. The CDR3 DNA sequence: TGTGCCAGCAGCTTTTGGGATGAGCAGTTCTTC. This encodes CASSFWDEQFF.

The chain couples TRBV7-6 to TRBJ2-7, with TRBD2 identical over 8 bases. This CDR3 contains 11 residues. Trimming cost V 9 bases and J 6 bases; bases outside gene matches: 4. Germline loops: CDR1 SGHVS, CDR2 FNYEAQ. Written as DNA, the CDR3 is TGTGCCAGATCGGGGGGGCTCGAGCAGTACTTC. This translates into CARSGGLEQYF.

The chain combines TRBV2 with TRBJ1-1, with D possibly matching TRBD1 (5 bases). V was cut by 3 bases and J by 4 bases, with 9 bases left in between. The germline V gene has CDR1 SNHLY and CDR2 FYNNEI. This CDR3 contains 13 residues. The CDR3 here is CASSDRAATEAFF. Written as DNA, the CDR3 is TGTGCCAGCAGTGACAGGGCGGCCACTGAAGCTTTCTTT.

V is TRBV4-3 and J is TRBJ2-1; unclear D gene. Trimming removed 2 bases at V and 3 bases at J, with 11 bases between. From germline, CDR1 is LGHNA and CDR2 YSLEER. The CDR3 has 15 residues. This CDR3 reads CASSQSQRSYNEQFF. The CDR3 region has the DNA TGCGCCAGCAGCCAATCTCAGAGAAGCTACAATGAGCAGTTCTTC.

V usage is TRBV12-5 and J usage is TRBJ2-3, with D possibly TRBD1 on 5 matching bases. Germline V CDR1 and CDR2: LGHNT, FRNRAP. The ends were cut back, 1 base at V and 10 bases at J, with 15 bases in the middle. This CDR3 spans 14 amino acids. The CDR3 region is CASGLGQIGVPQYF. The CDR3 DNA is TGTGCTAGTGGTTTGGGACAGATCGGAGTTCCGCAGTATTTT.

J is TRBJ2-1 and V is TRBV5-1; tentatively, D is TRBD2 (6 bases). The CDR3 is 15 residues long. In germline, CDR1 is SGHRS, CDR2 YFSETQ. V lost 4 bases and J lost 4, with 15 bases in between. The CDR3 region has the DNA TGCGCCAGCAGCCCCCAGGAGGGTGCATACAATGAGCAGTTCTTC. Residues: CASSPQEGAYNEQFF.

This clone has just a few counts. The CDR3 loop is CASSEGGEGFYEQYF. The CDR3 nucleotides are TGTGCCAGCAGTGAAGGGGGGGAGGGTTTCTACGAGCAGTACTTC. This chain connects TRBV6-1 to TRBJ2-7; 7 bases match TRBD2. Germline loops: CDR1 MNHNS, CDR2 SASEGT. The CDR3 contains 15 residues. V gave up 1 base and J gave up 3 bases; unmatched junction bases: 6.

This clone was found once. CDR3 in DNA: TGTGCCAGCTCACTGACGGCGGGAGAGACCCAGTACTTC. Encoded protein: CASSLTAGETQYF. The chain joins TRBV18 to TRBJ2-5, with a tentative D call TRBD2 (5 bases). Per the germline V gene, CDR1 is KGHSH and CDR2 is LQKENI. This CDR3 contains 13 residues. V lost 4 bases and J lost 4, with 10 bases in between.

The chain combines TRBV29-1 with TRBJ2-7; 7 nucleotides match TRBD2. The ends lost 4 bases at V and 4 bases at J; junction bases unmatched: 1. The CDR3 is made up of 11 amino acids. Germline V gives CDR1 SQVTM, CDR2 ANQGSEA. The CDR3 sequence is CSVVSGYEQYF. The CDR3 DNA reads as TGCAGCGTTGTTAGCGGGTACGAGCAGTACTTC.

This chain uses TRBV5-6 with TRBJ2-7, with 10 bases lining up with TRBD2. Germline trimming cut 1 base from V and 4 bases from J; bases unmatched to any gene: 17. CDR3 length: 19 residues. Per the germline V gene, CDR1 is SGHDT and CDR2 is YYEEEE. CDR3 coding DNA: TGTGCCAGCAGCTTGTACAGCGGGAGGGCCTCCTCCTCTGGGTACGAGCAGTACTTC. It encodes CASSLYSGRASSSGYEQYF.

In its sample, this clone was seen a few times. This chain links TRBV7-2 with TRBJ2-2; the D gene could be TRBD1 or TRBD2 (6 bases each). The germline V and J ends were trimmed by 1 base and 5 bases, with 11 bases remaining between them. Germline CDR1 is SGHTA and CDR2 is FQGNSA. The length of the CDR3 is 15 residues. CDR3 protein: CASSLDRGATGELFF. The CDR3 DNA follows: TGTGCCAGCAGCTTAGATAGGGGGGCGACCGGGGAGCTGTTTTTT.

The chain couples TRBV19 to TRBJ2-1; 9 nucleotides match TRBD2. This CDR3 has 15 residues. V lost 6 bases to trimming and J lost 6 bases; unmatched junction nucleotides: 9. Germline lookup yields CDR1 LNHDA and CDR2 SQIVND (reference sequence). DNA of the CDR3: TGTGCCAGTAGACAGACTAGCGGAGCTACCAATGAGCAGTTCTTC. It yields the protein CASRQTSGATNEQFF.

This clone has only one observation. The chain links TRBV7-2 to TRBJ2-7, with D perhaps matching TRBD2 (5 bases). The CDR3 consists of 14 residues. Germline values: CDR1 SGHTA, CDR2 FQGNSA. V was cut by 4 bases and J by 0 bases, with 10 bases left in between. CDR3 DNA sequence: TGTGCCAGCAGCTACGGGATGAGCTCCTACGAGCAGTACTTC. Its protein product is CASSYGMSSYEQYF.

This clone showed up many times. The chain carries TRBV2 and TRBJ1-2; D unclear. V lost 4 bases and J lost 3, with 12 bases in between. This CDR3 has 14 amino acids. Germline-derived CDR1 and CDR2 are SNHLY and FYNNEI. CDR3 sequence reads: CASSVWERDYGYTF. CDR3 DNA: TGTGCCAGCAGTGTATGGGAAAGGGACTATGGCTACACCTTC. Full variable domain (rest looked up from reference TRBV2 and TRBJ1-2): EPEVTQTPSHQVTQMGQEVILRCVPISNHLYFYWYRQILGQKVEFLVSFYNNEISEKSEIFDDQFSVERPDGSNFTLKIRSTKLEDSAMYFCASSVWERDYGYTFGSGTRLTVV.

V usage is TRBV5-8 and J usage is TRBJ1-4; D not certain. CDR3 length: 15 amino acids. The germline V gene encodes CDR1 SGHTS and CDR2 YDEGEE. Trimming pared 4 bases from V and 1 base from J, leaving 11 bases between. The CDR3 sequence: CASSTGPGTNEKLFF. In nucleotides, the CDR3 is TGTGCCAGCAGCACTGGACCGGGAACTAATGAAAAACTGTTTTTT. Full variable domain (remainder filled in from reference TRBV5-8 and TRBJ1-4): EAGVTQSPTHLIKTRGQQATLRCSPISGHTSVYWYQQALGLGLQFLLWYDEGEERNRGNFPPRFSGRQFPNYSSELNVNALELEDSALYLCASSTGPGTNEKLFFGSGTQLSVL.

The CDR3 nucleotides are TGCGCCAGCAGTGATAGACTAGCGGGATCGGATACGCAGTATTTT. Translation gives CASSDRLAGSDTQYF. J is TRBJ2-3 and V is TRBV10-1, with TRBD2 identical over 11 bases. V shed 3 bases, J shed 6 bases, and the junction held 5 bases outside the gene matches. This CDR3 spans 15 amino acids. CDR1 and CDR2 from the germline V gene are WNHNN and SYGVQD (reference sequence).

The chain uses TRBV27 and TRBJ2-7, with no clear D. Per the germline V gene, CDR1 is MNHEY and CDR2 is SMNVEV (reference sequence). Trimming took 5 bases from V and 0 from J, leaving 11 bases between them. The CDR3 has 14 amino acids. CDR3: CASSPTPSSYEQYF. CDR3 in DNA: TGTGCCAGCAGTCCTACCCCTAGCTCCTACGAGCAGTACTTC.

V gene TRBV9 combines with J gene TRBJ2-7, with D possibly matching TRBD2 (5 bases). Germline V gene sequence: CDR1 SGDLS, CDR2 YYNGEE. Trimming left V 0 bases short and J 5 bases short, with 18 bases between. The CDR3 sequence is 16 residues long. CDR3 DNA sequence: TGTGCCAGCAGCGTAGCAGCCCTAGGAGGCAACCACGAGCAGTACTTC. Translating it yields CASSVAALGGNHEQYF.